These T cell receptor beta chains were read from a single sample in a study of Tregs in tolerant kidney transplant recipients. Here immunoSEQ multiplex PCR was the method, and the copy in TCRdb shows in-frame clones only, minus some. The data hold 110,000 or so clones, with roughly 89% observed a single time. The material was CD4+ T cells from blood, obtained before the transplant. The source is a human donor who received a combined kidney and bone marrow transplant. Each CDR3 is given without its conserved first and last residue. Fields, in order: V gene, CDR3 protein.

v_call: TRBV28; cdr3_aa: ASTPDRVAMNTEAF
v_call: TRBV21-1; cdr3_aa: ASSKGAGGQIMNTEAF
v_call: TRBV6-5; cdr3_aa: ASSVTSSGNTIY
v_call: TRBV6-4; cdr3_aa: ASSTGMNTEAF
v_call: TRBV7-7; cdr3_aa: ASSFSGGSYNEQF
v_call: TRBV19; cdr3_aa: ASSMGLGGPYNEQF
v_call: TRBV4-1; cdr3_aa: ASSQDGAGSQPQH
v_call: TRBV4-1; cdr3_aa: ASSQRQGYTEAF
v_call: TRBV9; cdr3_aa: ASSTGTSGNNEQF
v_call: TRBV11-3; cdr3_aa: ASSLGRPRDIQY
v_call: TRBV5-6; cdr3_aa: ASSLGSQHQLF
v_call: TRBV9; cdr3_aa: ASSVAPFSGRNTGELF
v_call: TRBV2; cdr3_aa: ASSEGRGNQPQH
v_call: TRBV5-4; cdr3_aa: ASSPLRGGEQETQY
v_call: TRBV11-2; cdr3_aa: ASSLTGTSGGGELF
v_call: TRBV7-2; cdr3_aa: ASSNRDLYKNIQY
v_call: TRBV6-5; cdr3_aa: ASKREGFASPLH
v_call: TRBV11-2; cdr3_aa: ASSLDPRDTQY
v_call: TRBV25-1; cdr3_aa: ASSEPGAGGGTGELF
v_call: TRBV10-3; cdr3_aa: AIRRTDTQY
v_call: TRBV28; cdr3_aa: ASSSRNRVFYGYT
v_call: TRBV7-9; cdr3_aa: ASSFDGATNEKLF
v_call: TRBV2; cdr3_aa: ASSTLRERNEQF
v_call: TRBV28; cdr3_aa: ASSTQGGLPYEQY
v_call: TRBV6-5; cdr3_aa: ASSEEARRETQY
v_call: TRBV6-1; cdr3_aa: ASTRDRTNEKLF
v_call: TRBV27; cdr3_aa: ASSLGTGGGNTIY
v_call: TRBV6-1; cdr3_aa: ASSDGGYGYT
v_call: TRBV2; cdr3_aa: ASRTGTSGGDTQY
v_call: TRBV29-1; cdr3_aa: SVALAGAGETQY
v_call: TRBV20-1; cdr3_aa: SAEGPDGYT
v_call: TRBV5-1; cdr3_aa: ASSSTPTTYNEQF
v_call: TRBV6-5; cdr3_aa: ASRTGQGHGYT
v_call: TRBV18; cdr3_aa: ASSPLYQETQY
v_call: TRBV7-2; cdr3_aa: ASSLGTGWQPQH
v_call: TRBV2; cdr3_aa: ASVRLAGSYEQY
v_call: TRBV7-8; cdr3_aa: ASSPTGGMYEQY
v_call: TRBV2; cdr3_aa: ASSPGENTGELF
v_call: TRBV10-3; cdr3_aa: AISGTGNEQF
v_call: TRBV2; cdr3_aa: ASSEAGTGNTEAF
v_call: TRBV25-1; cdr3_aa: ASTPGRGGEAF
v_call: TRBV18; cdr3_aa: ASSPGQVAPGELF
v_call: TRBV5-1; cdr3_aa: ASSFYAESSYEQY
v_call: TRBV6-5; cdr3_aa: ASSRLAGADEQY
v_call: TRBV28; cdr3_aa: ASSSTGSTPYEQY
v_call: TRBV29-1; cdr3_aa: SVRQANNEQF
v_call: TRBV29-1; cdr3_aa: SVEEAHEQY
v_call: TRBV7-8; cdr3_aa: ASSLVGQTNYGYT
v_call: TRBV27; cdr3_aa: ASTTGSQPQH
v_call: TRBV28; cdr3_aa: ASSLNRGYGYT
v_call: TRBV7-9; cdr3_aa: ASSSGQGGPDTQY
v_call: TRBV28; cdr3_aa: ASSLRGGNYGYT
v_call: TRBV28; cdr3_aa: ASSYAPNRDGT
v_call: TRBV18; cdr3_aa: ASSPGGYEQY
v_call: TRBV5-1; cdr3_aa: ASSFSSYEQY
v_call: TRBV2; cdr3_aa: ASTDDEGAGTEAF
v_call: TRBV5-4; cdr3_aa: ASSHYRGEGGYT
v_call: TRBV6-5; cdr3_aa: ASSPLNEKLF
v_call: TRBV18; cdr3_aa: ASSPDRGGNQPQH